This TCR beta chain was recorded in a study of T cell responses to AZD1222 COVID-19 vaccine. Assay used: immunoSEQ multiplex PCR; TCRdb lists only in-frame clones, some missing. The data hold over 110,000 clones, with 85% to 90% observed a single time. The input for sequencing was peripheral blood, taken 28 days after the second AZD1222 dose. The TCR originated in an adult who received the AZD1222 COVID-19 vaccine.

As DNA, the CDR3 is TGCGCCAGAAGGACTAGCATTAATGAGCAGTTCTTC. Translating gives CARRTSINEQFF. The V call is TRBV10-1, the J call TRBJ2-1; TRBD2 matches 8 bases. Per germline, CDR1 WNHNN and CDR2 SYGVQD (reference sequence). The CDR3 is made up of 12 amino acids. V lost 9 bases, J lost 7 bases, and 5 bases stayed unmatched.